The clone carrying this TCR beta chain is categorized as medium-sized. Antigen: not known. This specimen includes other DNA sequences encoding the same CDR3. The sample comes from a study of vaccination effects on CD4 cells after COVID-19. This table comes from immunoSEQ multiplex PCR, and its TCRdb copy is limited to in-frame clones, with some not included. The sample has roughly 40,000 clones, about 65% seen once; the top ten hold 4% to 5%. Isolating CD4+ T cells followed ten to eleven days of culture. The CDR3 runs to 15 residues. Germline V lookup: CDR1 ENHRY, CDR2 SYGVKD. The V segment lost 0 bases and the J segment 2 bases; nucleotides outside the gene matches: 3.

The rearrangement uses TRBV10-3 and TRBJ1-1; TRBD1 matches 7 bases. The clonotype originates from a human donor who received a COVID-19 vaccine. The starting material was CD4+ T cells from PBMCs cultured without peptide, obtained before COVID-19 vaccination. The CDR3 coding sequence is TGTGCCATCAGTGAGTCGGGGACAGCAAACACTGAAGCTTTCTTT. Protein: CAISESGTANTEAFF.